The rows below give T cell receptor beta chains drawn from one sample of a study of beta chain features in type 1 diabetes. Sequenced by immunoSEQ multiplex PCR; TCRdb stores in-frame clones only, minus some. The table records hundreds of thousands of clones, around a sixth of them present only once. Specimen: naive CD4+ T cells from blood. The receptors originated from a man aged 18 to 29 in good health. CDR3s include the opening cysteine and the closing phenylalanine or tryptophan. A D gene is named only where the DNA matches it firmly. Not every row has a clone size; where given, it reads once, few, many or a size class.

j_gene | v_gene | abundance | d_gene | CDR3nt | CDR3aa
TRBJ2-3 | TRBV7-2 | NA | NA | TGTGCCAGCAGCTTAGAAGTTACGCAGTATTTT | CASSLEVTQYF
TRBJ1-1 | TRBV14 | NA | NA | TGTGCCAGCAGCCAAGACTTCGTGGGAACAGCTTTCTTT | CASSQDFVGTAFF
TRBJ2-2 | TRBV7-2 | few | NA | TGTGCCAGCAGCCCCCGGGACGGGCACACCGGGGAGCTGTTTTTT | CASSPRDGHTGELFF
TRBJ2-1 | TRBV6-6 | NA | NA | TGTGCCAGCAGTTACTCCAGGGGTGAGCAGTTCTTC | CASSYSRGEQFF
TRBJ2-1 | TRBV28 | NA | NA | TGTGCCAGCAGTATCAGGGTTACGCTATCCTACAATGAGCAGTTCTTC | CASSIRVTLSYNEQFF
TRBJ1-5 | TRBV4-2 | NA | NA | TGTGCCAGCAGCCACGACAGGAGCAATCAGCCCCAGCATTTT | CASSHDRSNQPQHF
TRBJ2-7 | TRBV9 | few | NA | TGTGCCAGCAGCCCGGGGGTCTACGAGCAGTACTTC | CASSPGVYEQYF
TRBJ1-2 | TRBV4-1 | NA | NA | TGCGCCAGCAGCCAAGGGACAATCCAATATGGCTACACCTTC | CASSQGTIQYGYTF
TRBJ2-6 | TRBV5-1 | NA | NA | TGCGCCAGCACTTTCCCGACAGTGGATTGGTTGGGCTCTGGGGCCAACGTCCTGACTTTC | CASTFPTVDWLGSGANVLTF
TRBJ2-5 | TRBV28 | NA | TRBD2 | TGTGCCAGCAGTTCGTTACTAGCGAAGGAGACCCAGTACTTC | CASSSLLAKETQYF
TRBJ2-1 | TRBV7-6 | few | NA | TGTGCCAGCAGCTTAGGGGCAGGAGGCAATGAGCAGTTCTTC | CASSLGAGGNEQFF
TRBJ2-5 | TRBV7-2 | few | NA | TGTGCCAGCAGCTTATTGGGAGAGACCCAGTACTTC | CASSLLGETQYF
TRBJ1-5 | TRBV7-2 | few | NA | TGTGCCAGCAGCTTAGGGCTGGGCAGCAATCAGCCCCAGCATTTT | CASSLGLGSNQPQHF
TRBJ2-1 | TRBV29-1 | NA | NA | TGCAGCGCCCCCGCCGGGACAACAGTCTACAATGAGCAGTTCTTC | CSAPAGTTVYNEQFF
TRBJ2-7 | TRBV19 | few | TRBD1 | TGTGCCAGTAACGCACCGGGACAGGGCTCCTACGAGCAGTACTTC | CASNAPGQGSYEQYF
TRBJ2-1 | TRBV4-3 | NA | TRBD1 | TGCGCCAGCAGCCACCTACCGGGACAGGGTAACAATGAGCAGTTCTTC | CASSHLPGQGNNEQFF
TRBJ1-6 | TRBV5-4 | NA | NA | TGTGCCAGCAGCATAGACCGGGACCGGGCGGGATCACCCCTCCACTTT | CASSIDRDRAGSPLHF
TRBJ1-4 | TRBV9 | few | NA | TGTGCCAGCAGCGTAGAGAGGGGGTTAAGTGAAAAACTGTTTTTT | CASSVERGLSEKLFF
TRBJ2-1 | TRBV19 | NA | TRBD1 | TGTGCCAGTGGGACAGGGTTCAAGCAGTTCTTC | CASGTGFKQFF
TRBJ2-2 | TRBV28 | few | NA | TGTGCCAGCAGAACGCTACCGGGCGGGGAGCTGTTTTTT | CASRTLPGGELFF
TRBJ2-3 | TRBV21-1 | few | NA | TGTGCCAGCAGCAAAACGCGAGCGGGAGCGAGCACAGATACGCAGTATTTT | CASSKTRAGASTDTQYF
TRBJ2-7 | TRBV7-9 | NA | TRBD1 | TGTGCCAGCAGCTTGGGGACAGGGATCTACGAGCAGTACTTC | CASSLGTGIYEQYF
TRBJ2-7 | TRBV10-3 | NA | TRBD2 | TGTGCCGCACGGCGGGAGGGGGTCTACGAGCAGTACTTC | CAARREGVYEQYF
TRBJ2-3 | TRBV20-1 | NA | NA | TGCAGTGCGACAGTTGGGGGGCAGTATTTT | CSATVGGQYF
TRBJ1-1 | TRBV2 | NA | NA | TGTGCCAGCAGTGAAGCGCGGTACAGGGTGAACACTGAAGCTTTCTTT | CASSEARYRVNTEAFF
TRBJ1-1 | TRBV7-9 | NA | NA | TGTGCCAGCAGTCCCCCGTGGAGGACAGACAGAAACACTGAAGCTTTCTTT | CASSPPWRTDRNTEAFF
TRBJ1-1 | TRBV19 | NA | NA | TGTGCCAGTAGTAGGCAGGTGAACACTGAAGCTTTCTTT | CASSRQVNTEAFF
TRBJ2-7 | TRBV18 | few | TRBD1 | TGTGCCAGCTCACCGGGACAGCTCTTCTCGGACCAAACCTACGAGCAGTACTTC | CASSPGQLFSDQTYEQYF
TRBJ2-1 | TRBV5-1 | NA | NA | TGCGCCAGCAGCTCAAGGCCAGGGTTTTTAATTTACAATGAGCAGTTCTTC | CASSSRPGFLIYNEQFF
TRBJ2-5 | TRBV6-4 | NA | TRBD1 | TGTGCCAGCGGGGACAGGTTGATGGAGGAGACCCAGTACTTC | CASGDRLMEETQYF
TRBJ2-7 | TRBV7-2 | NA | NA | TGTGCCAGCAGCTTATACCCCACTTACGAGCAGTACTTC | CASSLYPTYEQYF
TRBJ2-1 | TRBV5-4 | few | NA | TGTGCCAGCAGCTCGGCAACAGGGAGGCTATACAATGAGCAGTTCTTC | CASSSATGRLYNEQFF
TRBJ1-2 | TRBV28 | NA | NA | TGTGCCAGCAGTCTGGGGGGATTTTACTATGGCTACACCTTC | CASSLGGFYYGYTF
TRBJ2-3 | TRBV28 | few | NA | TGTGCCAGCAGTTCCCGGTGGGATATGCCTGGTACGCAGTATTTT | CASSSRWDMPGTQYF
TRBJ1-1 | TRBV5-1 | few | TRBD1 | TGCGCCAGCAGGCCAACCGGGACAGGGGAAAGGAACACTGAAGCTTTCTTT | CASRPTGTGERNTEAFF
TRBJ2-3 | TRBV27 | NA | TRBD2 | TGTGCCAGCAGGGGGAATAGCGGGAGTTATACGCAGTATTTT | CASRGNSGSYTQYF
TRBJ1-1 | TRBV7-2 | NA | NA | TGTGCCAGCAGCCCGCCTGAAGCTTTCTTT | CASSPPEAFF
TRBJ1-1 | TRBV28 | NA | NA | TGTGCCAGCACCTCCAGTCGTACTGAAGCTTTCTTT | CASTSSRTEAFF
TRBJ2-7 | TRBV5-6 | NA | NA | TGTGCCAGCAGCGCTGCAGGGTCCTACGAGCAGTACTTC | CASSAAGSYEQYF
TRBJ2-7 | TRBV27 | NA | TRBD2 | TGTGCCAGTCAGGTAGCGGGAGGGTCCTACGAGCAGTACTTC | CASQVAGGSYEQYF
TRBJ1-4 | TRBV10-3 | NA | NA | TGTGCCATCAGAGGGGCGAATGAAAAACTGTTTTTT | CAIRGANEKLFF
TRBJ1-2 | TRBV5-1 | few | NA | TGCGCCAGCAGCTCCCCGTCCGGTATCTATGGCTACACCTTC | CASSSPSGIYGYTF
TRBJ2-7 | TRBV5-1 | few | NA | TGCGCCAGCAGCTCTACCTACGAGCAGTACTTC | CASSSTYEQYF
TRBJ2-7 | TRBV6-1 | NA | NA | TGTGCCAGCAGTGAACATGGCAGGAGGGACGAGCAGTACTTC | CASSEHGRRDEQYF
TRBJ2-3 | TRBV29-1 | NA | NA | TGCAGCGTTGACCCAAGGAGTCCAGATACGCAGTATTTT | CSVDPRSPDTQYF
TRBJ2-2 | TRBV30 | NA | NA | TGTGCCTGGCAAGCTTCATCTACCGGGGAGCTGTTTTTT | CAWQASSTGELFF